This T cell receptor (beta chain) was sequenced during a study of blood T cell repertoires in COVID-19. Across the whole study: PBMCs, B-cell-depleted T cells, or T cells were the source of the cDNA or gDNA that made up the material.

Trimming stripped 4 bases from V and 6 bases from J, with 11 bases between. CDR1 SGHNT and CDR2 YYREEE come from the germline V gene (reference sequence). This CDR3 has 13 residues. As handled by the study authors: Estimation of nucleated cell counts relied on the amplification of reference gene primers. Generated by immunoSEQ multiplex PCR, the TCRdb table keeps only in-frame clones and is missing some. That table is the source of V, J and clone size, and D and trimming were worked out from the DNA. The table shows 92,000 or so clones, with around 89% occurring only once. The sequence was obtained from a man aged 55 to 70 with acute or convalescent COVID-19. Sequencing was carried out using peripheral blood. The chain couples TRBV5-4 to TRBJ2-1; D might be TRBD2 (6 bases). The CDR3 is CASSRGLTNEQFF. The CDR3 region has the DNA TGTGCCAGCAGCAGGGGACTTACCAATGAGCAGTTCTTC.